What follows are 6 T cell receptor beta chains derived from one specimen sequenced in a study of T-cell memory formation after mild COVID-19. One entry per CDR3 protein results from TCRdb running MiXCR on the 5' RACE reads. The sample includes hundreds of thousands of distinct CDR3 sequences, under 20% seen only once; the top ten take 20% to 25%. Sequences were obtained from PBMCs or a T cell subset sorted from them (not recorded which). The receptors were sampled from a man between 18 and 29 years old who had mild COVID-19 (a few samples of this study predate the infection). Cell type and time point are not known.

The CDR3 DNA is TGTGCCAGCAGTCCCCGAAGCTCCTACGAGCAGTACGTC. Amino acids: CASSPRSSYEQYV. The chain combines TRBV6-6 with TRBJ2-7; no definite D call. V shed 5 bases and J shed 0 bases, with 8 bases lying between them. This CDR3 comprises 13 residues. CDR1 and CDR2 (germline): MNHNY, SVGAGI (reference sequence).

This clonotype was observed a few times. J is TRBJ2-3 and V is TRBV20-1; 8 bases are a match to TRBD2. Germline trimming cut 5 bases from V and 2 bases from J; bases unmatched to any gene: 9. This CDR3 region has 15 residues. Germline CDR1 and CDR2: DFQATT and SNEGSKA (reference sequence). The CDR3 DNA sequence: TGCAGTGCTGCTCCGGGGGGGCGATACACAGATACGCAGTATTTT. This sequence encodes CSAAPGGRYTDTQYF.

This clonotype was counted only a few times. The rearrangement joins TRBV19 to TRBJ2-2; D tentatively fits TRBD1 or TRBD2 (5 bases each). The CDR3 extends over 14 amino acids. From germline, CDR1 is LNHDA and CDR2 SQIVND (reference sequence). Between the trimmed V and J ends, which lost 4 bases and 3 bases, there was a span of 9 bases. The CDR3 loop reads CASSRGADTGELFF. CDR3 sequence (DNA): TGTGCCAGTAGTAGAGGGGCAGACACCGGGGAGCTGTTTTTT.

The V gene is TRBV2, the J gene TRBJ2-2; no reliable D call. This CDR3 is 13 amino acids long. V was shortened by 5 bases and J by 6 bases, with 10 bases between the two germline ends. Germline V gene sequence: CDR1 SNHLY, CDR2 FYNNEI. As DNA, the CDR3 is TGTGCCAGCAGTACTGTCCCCTCCGGGGAGCTGTTTTTT. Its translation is CASSTVPSGELFF.

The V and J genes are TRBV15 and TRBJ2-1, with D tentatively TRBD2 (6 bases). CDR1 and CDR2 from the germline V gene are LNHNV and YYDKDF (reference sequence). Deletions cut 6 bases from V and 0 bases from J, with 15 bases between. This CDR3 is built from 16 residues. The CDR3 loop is CATRGPGASSYNEQFF. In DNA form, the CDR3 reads TGTGCCACCAGGGGTCCGGGAGCCTCCTCCTACAATGAGCAGTTCTTC.

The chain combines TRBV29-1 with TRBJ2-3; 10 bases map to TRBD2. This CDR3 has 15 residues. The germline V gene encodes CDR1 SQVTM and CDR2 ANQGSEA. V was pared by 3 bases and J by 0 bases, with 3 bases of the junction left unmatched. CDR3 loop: CSVDLAGVSTDTQYF. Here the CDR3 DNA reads TGCAGCGTTGATCTAGCGGGGGTGAGCACAGATACGCAGTATTTT.